Sequencing of this TCR beta chain was carried out in a study of early T cells in non-severe SARS-CoV-2 infection (dated by TCRdb to the early 2020s). About the study as a whole: TCR sequencing used bulk RNA from unsorted whole blood, so alpha and beta chains could not be paired. Paper-wide results and their limitations: VDJdb matching was skewed toward anti-spike CD8 responses and likely underestimated virus-specific expansions by missing private and CD4 specificities.

Preparation of the library involved 5' RACE. Instrument on record: NextSeq 500. In the TCR library protocol, unique molecular identifiers were attached to individual cDNA molecules to correct for PCR bias and sequencing error. Both TCR alpha and beta chains were sequenced, and tight co-correlation was observed between alpha and beta sequence abundances in each sample. The published analysis was carried out like this. Decombinator V4 was used to annotate the V gene, J gene and CDR3 of the TCR sequences. Expanded TCRs were defined as changing significantly between any two time points under a Poisson model with p below 0.0001. TCR abundances were normalised to the total number of TCRs sequenced in each sample and reported as counts per million. TRAV1-2 paired with TRAJ12, TRAJ20 or TRAJ33 defined MAIT TCRs, while TRAV10 paired with TRAJ18 defined iNKT TCRs. VDJdb, accessed on 1 November 2021, was searched for TCRs annotated for CMV, EBV and SARS-CoV-2, and TCRs annotated for more than one antigen were excluded. The public reads were reprocessed in TCRdb via fastp at Q25 and MiXCR, keeping in-frame beta chains. When rows share a CDR3 protein, they turn into one entry using the most common DNA and genes. These V and J calls rely on TCRdb rather than the paper's analysis. For this sample there are some 70,000 distinct CDR3 sequences; 4.9% appear just once. Together, the top ten hold approximately 4.9% of the sample.

The CDR3 has 15 amino acids, counting the end cysteine and phenylalanine. CDR3 DNA is the only sequence kept; it has 45 bases, read in frame from the first base. As encoded in the germline V gene (reference sequence), CDR1 is DFQATT while CDR2 is SNEGSKA. A case-control design nested within a healthcare worker cohort in London, UK, was used, with weekly nasopharyngeal swab PCR tests and blood sampling performed. Healthcare workers were recruited between 23 and 31 March 2020, during the week of the UK lockdown, and were followed weekly for up to about 15 weeks. There are many counts of this clonotype. Its antigen has not been determined. It has no much larger one-base neighbor in the sample; base qualities were not kept.

This receptor was taken from an adult who was a healthcare worker with PCR-confirmed SARS-CoV-2 infection or an uninfected control (not recorded which). Recombination joined TRBV20-1 with TRBJ2-7, and 15 junction bases match TRBD2. Sequencing used whole blood. The CDR3 amino acid sequence is: CTAPGLAGGTNEQYF. The nucleotides read TGCACCGCACCGGGACTAGCGGGAGGTACCAACGAGCAGTACTTC.